This T cell receptor beta chain is drawn from a study of blood T cell repertoires in COVID-19. Study-wide background: Some COVID-19 samples were acute and others convalescent; all came from the United States, Italy and Spain. Sample material is recorded as cDNA or gDNA derived from T cells, B-cell-depleted T cells, or PBMCs.

V dropped 5 bases and J dropped 4 bases, with 20 bases sitting between them. Per the germline V gene, CDR1 is SEHNR and CDR2 is FQNEAQ (reference sequence). CDR3 length: 16 amino acids. Sequenced by immunoSEQ multiplex PCR; TCRdb stores in-frame clones only, minus some. The data show fewer than 150,000 clones, with about 80% seen just once and 9.5% to 14% held by the top ten. This receptor was taken from a human donor in a cohort sampled during active COVID-19. Sequencing was performed on peripheral blood. This rearrangement joins TRBV7-9 to TRBJ1-2; possibly TRBD1 for D (5 bases). The chain's CDR3 is CASSLAGRGKGYGYTF. CDR3 in DNA: TGTGCCAGCAGCCTCGCCGGGCGGGGGAAGGGCTATGGCTACACCTTC. Filled out from reference TRBV7-9 and TRBJ1-2, the complete variable domain reads DTGVSQNPRHKITKRGQNVTFRCDPISEHNRLYWYRQTLGQGPEFLTYFQNEAQLEKSRLLSDRFSAERPKGSFSTLEIQRTEQGDSAMYLCASSLAGRGKGYGYTFGSGTRLTVV.